This section outlines one T cell receptor (beta chain) sequence together with its context. There are many counts of this clonotype. What this receptor recognizes is not known. It has no much larger one-base neighbor in the sample; base qualities were not kept. The data originate from a study of blood T cells in healthy people across ages (dated by TCRdb to 2014 to 2015). Study-wide context: In model experiments, template switching captured roughly one uniquely barcoded TCR beta cDNA molecule for every two T cells. Two additional independent replicas of 1 million unique cDNA reads from the same blood draw were analyzed for two donors (one aged 18 to 30 and one aged 80 or older). The donors were divided into four age groups: young (average roughly 17 years), middle-aged (approximately 39), aged (about 62) and long-lived (more than 75). Age-related changes in TCR beta repertoire diversity were measured in the study by deep sequencing normalized with unique cDNA molecular identifiers.

Libraries were built with 5' RACE. For sequencing, an Illumina HiSeq 2500 was employed. A second PCR of about 6 to 12 cycles was run with a J-beta primer mix and a sample-barcoded 5' primer. A template-switch 5' adaptor carrying 12 random nucleotides introduced a unique molecular identifier onto each TCR beta cDNA molecule. At least 3 million CDR3-containing paired-end reads were obtained from each sample. All of the RNA was converted into first-strand cDNA using the Mint cDNA synthesis kit, with a TRBC-specific oligonucleotide serving as the primer. Following uracil-DNA glycosylase treatment, a first 18-cycle PCR with universal primers M1SS and BC2_uni_R was performed on all cDNA. In the authors' own workflow: For normalization, 1 million high-quality reads, each with a distinct molecular identifier, were randomly selected from each sample. Reads sharing molecular identifiers were discarded rather than binned into consensus sequences. MiTCR, with a Q25 quality threshold and the strictest error-elimination algorithm, was used for CDR3 identification, clonotype clustering and error correction. A nonparametric unseen species model with Euler transformation was used to estimate a lower bound on total TCR beta diversity. The public reads were run again by TCRdb, first through fastp at Q25 and then through MiXCR, and only productive beta chains were kept. Every CDR3 protein is listed once, alongside the most common genes and DNA of its rows. TCRdb's processing, not the authors' own work, is the source of the V and J calls. The sample profile shows 750,000 to 950,000 distinct CDR3 sequences; just under 30% of them were found once. The ten largest clonotypes hold roughly 10% of the sample.

Overall results and qualifications from the work: Estimates of total diversity based on one million sequenced T cells were considered lower bounds and underestimates. Because profiling used bulk unsorted PBMCs, naive and antigen-experienced compartments could not be compared conclusively. Compared with the aged group, the long-lived group had more naive CD4+ T cells, fewer expanded clones and increased TCR diversity, a pattern suggesting age selection. As age increased, observed TCR beta diversity per million T cells dropped in a roughly linear way, and a significant reduction was already evident by age roughly 40. A strong correlation was found between observed TCR beta diversity and the percentage of naive T cells measured by flow cytometry. Because the CMV infection status of the donors was unknown, age-related changes in expanded clonotypes may potentially have been confounded.

Donors were about 36 systemically healthy Caucasian individuals from Russia aged roughly 6 to 90 years. Ten milliliters of peripheral blood were collected from each donor into EDTA-treated Vacutainer tubes. PBMCs were isolated by Ficoll-Paque density-gradient centrifugation, with at least 6.5 million obtained per sample. Total RNA was extracted from PBMCs with Trizol reagent, with at least 6 micrograms obtained per sample. Naive CD45RAhigh/CD27high T cell percentages were measured by flow cytometry on a PBMC aliquot from every donor. These data also formed part of another study, on T cells of mothers and their children. The second source states: Nine systemically healthy Caucasian individuals served as donors, namely three mothers together with their six children. cDNA synthesis used all of the extracted RNA, with around 1.4 ug of RNA in each 15 ul reaction. In the second PCR, sample barcodes and 2-4 random nucleotides were introduced via the M1S primer. Each mother yielded over 10 million TCR beta CDR3 reads and each child 3 million to 3.5 million reads. In both related and unrelated pairs, thymic selection shapes the output of TCR recombination in a similar way, with inherited differences having only a minor effect. Normalized repertoire overlap was always slightly but never significantly higher in related than unrelated mother-child pairs. No persistent microchimeric T cell clones were detected, at a sensitivity of roughly 96 clones per million clonotypes. Deep NGS was used in the study to compare the TCR beta repertoires of mothers and children and to look for features that separate related mother-child pairs from unrelated individuals. The mean age was roughly 36 +/- 4 years for the mothers and about 10 +/- 4 years for the children. After adapters were ligated using NEBNext reagents, the libraries underwent 100+100 nt paired-end sequencing on an Illumina HiSeq 2000. To prevent cross-contamination, the mother and child libraries were prepared a month apart and were sequenced in separate runs. Between about 500,000 and 2,300,000 distinct TCR beta clonotypes were identified per donor. Naive TCR beta clonotypes were estimated from low-frequency clonotypes matched to each donor's FACS-determined naive share, without sorting.

This TCR came from a woman in her forties in good health. The sequenced sample was blood.

The encoded CDR3 is CASSKAILVAGYEQYF. The nucleotides read TGTGCCAGCAGCAAAGCAATCCTAGTCGCAGGGTACGAGCAGTACTTC. The rearrangement joined TRBV21-1 to TRBJ2-7; the table's D call, TRBD2, has no DNA check behind it. TRBV21-1 is marked as a pseudogene. CDR3 length: 16 amino acids, cysteine to phenylalanine. The sequence is cut down to CDR3 DNA, 48 bases in frame from base 1.